This TCR beta chain originates from a study of tissue T cells after allogeneic stem cell transplantation. Whole-study findings and limits: Blood and spleen captured only part of the tissue TCR repertoire. TCR repertoires tracked anatomic similarity, regardless of disease or transplant status. Shared clones across patients were few; motif clustering revealed tissue-specific shared signatures. Limitations included a small, clinically heterogeneous cohort and limited sampling depth.

TCRdb's table, derived via immunoSEQ multiplex PCR, lists solely in-frame clones and lacks some. The sample records 20,000 to 25,000 clones, approximately 69% being singletons. Worth noting for this clone: The antigen remains unidentified. Genes and germline come from the mouse.

This TCR was recovered from a female BALB/c mouse in good health. This line is of MHC haplotype H2-d. Sequenced input: blood.

CDR3 amino acids: CASSSGGNTLYF. The sequenced part of the CDR3 DNA is TGTGCTAGCAGTTCTGGGGGGAACACCTTGTAC. This chain uses TRBV17 with TRBJ2-4, with 8 positions matching TRBD2. The CDR3 end lies 1 residue beyond the end of the read and is filled in from the germline J gene. This CDR3 is built from 12 residues. After removal of 5 bases from V and 6 bases from J, the junction contained 1 base not matched to a gene. The germline gives CDR1 MNHDT, CDR2 YYDKIL.